What follows are 18 T cell receptor beta chains derived from one specimen sequenced in a study of identical twins. A single record per CDR3 protein comes from TCRdb applying MiXCR to the 5' RACE reads. The sample has 650,000 to 800,000 distinct CDR3 sequences; more than 6.5% are singletons. These sequences were also reported in another study, on yellow fever vaccine responses in identical twins.

The source material was PBMCs. The origin of the receptors is a woman in her late teens or twenties in good health.

This clonotype has a count of ten or more. The rearrangement links TRBV7-9 to TRBJ1-3, with D maybe TRBD1 (5 bases). Per the germline V gene, CDR1 is SEHNR and CDR2 is FQNEAQ (reference sequence). Trimming took 5 bases from V and 0 from J, leaving 8 bases between them. The CDR3 consists of 14 residues. DNA of the CDR3: TGTGCCAGCAGCAATCAGGGCTCTGGAAACACCATATATTTT. Translating it yields CASSNQGSGNTIYF.

The chain is built from TRBV19 and TRBJ2-1, with 13 bases that match TRBD2. Germline V gives CDR1 LNHDA, CDR2 SQIVND (reference sequence). J was trimmed by 8 bases and V by 4 bases; bases with no gene match: 5. CDR3 size: 15 residues. In DNA, the CDR3 is TGTGCCAGTAGTACTCGACTAGCGGGAGGCCATGAGCAGTTCTTC. Protein: CASSTRLAGGHEQFF.

In its sample, this clonotype was seen a few times. V is TRBV3-1 and J is TRBJ2-2; D not certain. The CDR3 is 14 residues long. The germline V gene encodes CDR1 LGHDT and CDR2 YNNKEL (reference sequence). V was cut by 0 bases and J by 5 bases, with 7 bases left in between. CDR3 sequence (DNA): TGTGCCAGCAGCCAAGATTTAACGACCGGGGAGCTGTTTTTT. Its translation is CASSQDLTTGELFF.

There are a few counts of this clonotype. The CDR3 nucleotides read TGTGCCATCAGTGTACGGGCAGAGGATGATGAGCAGTTCTTC. Amino acid sequence: CAISVRAEDDEQFF. The gene calls are TRBV10-3 and TRBJ2-1; no clear D. The length of the CDR3 is 14 residues. Deletions cut 4 bases from V and 8 bases from J, with 15 bases between. The germline gives CDR1 ENHRY, CDR2 SYGVKD.

This clonotype came up a few times. The chain employs TRBV6-4 and TRBJ2-7; no reliable D call. The CDR3 has 15 amino acids. V lost 2 bases to trimming and J lost 5 bases, with 16 bases between them. Per the germline V gene, CDR1 is MRHNA and CDR2 is SNTAGT. CDR3 DNA sequence: TGTGCCAGCAGTGACCCAGAACCCAAGGGCCACGAGCAGTACTTC. Translating gives CASSDPEPKGHEQYF.

V gene TRBV4-1 combines with J gene TRBJ2-1; weak D call: TRBD1 (5 bases). The CDR3 is made up of 15 amino acids. Germline loops: CDR1 MGHRA, CDR2 YSYEKL. V was clipped by 9 bases and J by 6 bases, with 21 bases between them. CDR3 amino acids: CASSPALIQGNEQFF. The CDR3 region has the DNA TGCGCCAGTTCCCCGGCTCTCATTCAGGGCAATGAGCAGTTCTTC.

At least ten counts were recorded for this clonotype. This chain links TRBV5-1 with TRBJ2-1; 12 bases line up with TRBD2. With V trimmed by 4 bases and J by 0 bases, 8 bases remained unmatched. From germline, CDR1 is SGHRS and CDR2 YFSETQ. The CDR3 covers 18 residues. The CDR3 region has the DNA TGCGCCAGCAGCCTGGGGCTAGCGGGGGGGGTCTCCTACAATGAGCAGTTCTTC. Its protein product is CASSLGLAGGVSYNEQFF. Full variable domain (remainder filled in from reference TRBV5-1 and TRBJ2-1): KAGVTQTPRYLIKTRGQQVTLSCSPISGHRSVSWYQQTPGQGLQFLFEYFSETQRNKGNFPGRFSGRQFSNSRSEMNVSTLELGDSALYLCASSLGLAGGVSYNEQFFGPGTRLTVL.

This clonotype was seen at least ten times. This chain uses TRBV6-1 with TRBJ1-1, with a weak D call TRBD1 (5 bases). Trimming removed 2 bases at V and 0 bases at J, with 16 bases between. Germline V gene sequence: CDR1 MNHNS, CDR2 SASEGT. This CDR3 comprises 17 residues. CDR3 DNA sequence: TGTGCCAGCAGTGAATCGGTGGGGCGGACCATGAACACTGAAGCTTTCTTT. It yields the protein CASSESVGRTMNTEAFF.

This clonotype was seen a handful of times. V is TRBV20-1 and J is TRBJ2-2, with D maybe TRBD2 (5 bases). The CDR3 consists of 16 residues. Between the trimmed V and J ends, which lost 0 bases and 5 bases, there was a span of 16 bases. Looked up from germline, CDR1 is DFQATT and CDR2 is SNEGSKA (reference sequence). This CDR3 is CSARDYGLPATGELFF. The CDR3 region has the DNA TGCAGTGCTAGAGATTACGGACTCCCGGCTACCGGGGAGCTGTTTTTT.

This clonotype has only a few counts. The chain uses TRBV7-9 and TRBJ2-7, with 9 bases identical to TRBD1. This CDR3 comprises 16 residues. The V gene's germline CDR1 is SEHNR and CDR2 FQNEAQ (reference sequence). Trimming removed 5 bases from V and 6 bases from J; junction bases left unmatched: 14. CDR3: CASSPGPGQGQGEQYF. DNA of the CDR3: TGTGCCAGCAGCCCAGGACCGGGACAGGGACAGGGCGAGCAGTACTTC.

The CDR3 is CASSFKVPSGRRTDTQYF. The CDR3 DNA reads TGTGCCAGCAGCTTCAAGGTACCTAGCGGGAGGAGGACAGATACGCAGTATTTT. The gene calls are TRBV7-6 and TRBJ2-3, with 11 bases fitting TRBD2. This CDR3 has 18 amino acids. The V and J ends lost 3 bases and 3 bases, in that order; junction bases with no gene match: 11. Per the germline V gene, CDR1 is SGHVS and CDR2 is FNYEAQ. Complete variable domain (other parts from reference TRBV7-6 and TRBJ2-3): GAGVSQSPRYKVTKRGQDVALRCDPISGHVSLYWYRQALGQGPEFLTYFNYEAQQDKSGLPNDRFSAERPEGSISTLTIQRTEQRDSAMYRCASSFKVPSGRRTDTQYFGPGTRLTVL.

The chain joins TRBV5-1 to TRBJ2-1, with TRBD2 matching 10 bases. CDR3 size: 16 residues. The germline gives CDR1 SGHRS, CDR2 YFSETQ. Trimming cost V 1 base and J 3 bases; bases outside gene matches: 4. The CDR3 DNA follows: TGCGCCAGCAGCTTGACTAGCGGGACCATCTACAATGAGCAGTTCTTC. This encodes CASSLTSGTIYNEQFF.

This clonotype occurred a few times. The chain carries TRBV20-1 and TRBJ2-7, with D possibly being TRBD1 (6 bases). CDR1 DFQATT and CDR2 SNEGSKA come from the germline V gene (reference sequence). The CDR3 has 15 residues. Trimming pared 7 bases from V and 3 bases from J, leaving 22 bases between. The CDR3 is CSGLGVAGALYEQYF. The CDR3 DNA sequence: TGCAGTGGCCTGGGGGTTGCAGGGGCCCTCTACGAGCAGTACTTC.

The rearrangement joins TRBV4-1 to TRBJ2-3, with 10 bases that match TRBD2. The CDR3 totals 18 residues. Germline CDR1 and CDR2: MGHRA and YSYEKL. Germline trimming cut 1 base from V and 6 bases from J; bases unmatched to any gene: 13. DNA of the CDR3: TGCGCCAGCAGCCAAGTTCCGGGACTAGCGCGGAACTACGATACGCAGTATTTT. This gives the protein CASSQVPGLARNYDTQYF.

This clonotype was seen a handful of times. The CDR3 region is CAIRMDPGTDTQYF. CDR3 nucleotides: TGTGCCATCAGGATGGACCCTGGCACAGATACGCAGTATTTT. The rearrangement links TRBV10-3 to TRBJ2-3; D call uncertain. V shed 6 bases and J shed 1 base, with 11 bases lying between them. There are 14 residues in the CDR3. In germline, CDR1 is ENHRY, CDR2 SYGVKD.

The chain employs TRBV6-1 and TRBJ2-1, with 7 nucleotides matching TRBD2. The CDR3 has 15 amino acids. Germline CDR1 MNHNS, CDR2 SASEGT. Trimming cost V 6 bases and J 9 bases; bases outside gene matches: 14. The CDR3 here is CASSSPPGRGTEQFF. CDR3 bases: TGTGCCAGCAGCTCTCCCCCGGGGCGGGGGACTGAGCAGTTCTTC.

This clonotype showed up many times. The gene calls are TRBV6-5 and TRBJ1-6; possibly TRBD1 for D (5 bases). The CDR3 covers 15 residues. Germline CDR1 and CDR2: MNHEY and SVGAGI. Between the trimmed V and J ends, which lost 2 bases and 7 bases, there was a span of 12 bases. For the CDR3, the DNA is TGTGCCAGCAGTTACGGGGCAGTCCAAAATTCACCCCTCCACTTT. It encodes CASSYGAVQNSPLHF.

This clonotype was detected only a few times. The gene calls are TRBV24-1 and TRBJ2-2, with D maybe TRBD2 (7 bases). Germline CDR1 reads KGHDR; CDR2 reads SFDVKD. V lost 1 base and J lost 2, with 13 bases in between. The CDR3 has 17 residues. As DNA, the CDR3 is TGTGCCACCAGTGATTTTCGGGGGGCCCGCAACACCGGGGAGCTGTTTTTT. Amino acid sequence: CATSDFRGARNTGELFF.